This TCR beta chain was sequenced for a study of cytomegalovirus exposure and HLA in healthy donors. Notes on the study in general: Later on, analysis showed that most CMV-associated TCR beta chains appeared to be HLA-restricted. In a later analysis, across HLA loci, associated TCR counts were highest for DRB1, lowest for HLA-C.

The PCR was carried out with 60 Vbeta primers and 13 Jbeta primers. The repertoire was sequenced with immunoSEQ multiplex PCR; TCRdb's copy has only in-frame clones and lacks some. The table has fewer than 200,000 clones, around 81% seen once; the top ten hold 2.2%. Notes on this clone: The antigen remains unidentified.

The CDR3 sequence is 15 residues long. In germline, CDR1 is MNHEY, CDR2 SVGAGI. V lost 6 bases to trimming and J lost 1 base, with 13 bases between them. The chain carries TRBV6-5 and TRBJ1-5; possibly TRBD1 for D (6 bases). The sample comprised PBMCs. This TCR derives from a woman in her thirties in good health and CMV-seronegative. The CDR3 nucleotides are TGTGCCAGCAGGAAACGACAGGAAAGCAATCAGCCCCAGCATTTT. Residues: CASRKRQESNQPQHF.